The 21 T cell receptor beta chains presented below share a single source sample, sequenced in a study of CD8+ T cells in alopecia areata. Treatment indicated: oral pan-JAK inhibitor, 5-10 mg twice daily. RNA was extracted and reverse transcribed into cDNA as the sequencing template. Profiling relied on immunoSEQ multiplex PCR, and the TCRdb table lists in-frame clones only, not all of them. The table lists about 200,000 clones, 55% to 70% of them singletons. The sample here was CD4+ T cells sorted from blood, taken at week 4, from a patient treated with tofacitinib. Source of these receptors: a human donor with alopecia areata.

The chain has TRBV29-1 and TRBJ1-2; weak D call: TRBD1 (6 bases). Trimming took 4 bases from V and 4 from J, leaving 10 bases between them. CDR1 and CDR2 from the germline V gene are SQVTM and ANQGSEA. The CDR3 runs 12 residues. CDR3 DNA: TGCAGCGTTGGGACCAGGGGCTATGGCTACACCTTC. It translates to CSVGTRGYGYTF.

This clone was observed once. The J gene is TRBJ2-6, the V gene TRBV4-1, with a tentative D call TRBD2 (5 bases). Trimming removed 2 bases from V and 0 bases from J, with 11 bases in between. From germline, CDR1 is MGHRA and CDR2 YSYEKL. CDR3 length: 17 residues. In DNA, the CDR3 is TGCGCCAGCAGCCAACTCGGACGGGGCTCTGGGGCCAACGTCCTGACTTTC. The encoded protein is CASSQLGRGSGANVLTF.

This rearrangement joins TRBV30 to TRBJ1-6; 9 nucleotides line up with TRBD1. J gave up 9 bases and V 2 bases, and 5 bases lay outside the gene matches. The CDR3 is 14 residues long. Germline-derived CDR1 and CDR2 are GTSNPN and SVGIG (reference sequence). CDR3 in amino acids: CAWSFDRGFSPLHF. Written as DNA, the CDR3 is TGTGCCTGGAGTTTCGACAGGGGGTTTTCACCCCTCCACTTT.

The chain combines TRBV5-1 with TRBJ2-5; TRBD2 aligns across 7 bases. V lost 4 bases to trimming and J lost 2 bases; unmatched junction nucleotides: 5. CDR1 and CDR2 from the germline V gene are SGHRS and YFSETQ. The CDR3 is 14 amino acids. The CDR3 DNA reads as TGCGCCAGCAGCCCCGGACTAGATCAAGAGACCCAGTACTTC. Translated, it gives CASSPGLDQETQYF.

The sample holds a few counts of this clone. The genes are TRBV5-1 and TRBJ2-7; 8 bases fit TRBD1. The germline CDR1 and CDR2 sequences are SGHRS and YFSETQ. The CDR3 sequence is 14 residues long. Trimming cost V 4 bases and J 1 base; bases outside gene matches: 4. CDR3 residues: CASSRTGISYEQYF. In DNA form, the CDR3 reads TGCGCCAGCAGCAGGACAGGGATTTCCTACGAGCAGTACTTC. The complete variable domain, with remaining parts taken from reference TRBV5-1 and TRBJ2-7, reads KAGVTQTPRYLIKTRGQQVTLSCSPISGHRSVSWYQQTPGQGLQFLFEYFSETQRNKGNFPGRFSGRQFSNSRSEMNVSTLELGDSALYLCASSRTGISYEQYFGPGTRLTVT.

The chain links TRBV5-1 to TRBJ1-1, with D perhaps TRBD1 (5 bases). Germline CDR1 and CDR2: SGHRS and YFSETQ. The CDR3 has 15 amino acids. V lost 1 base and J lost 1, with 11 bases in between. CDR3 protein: CASSLTGPTNTEAFF. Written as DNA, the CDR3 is TGCGCCAGCAGCTTGACAGGCCCCACGAACACTGAAGCTTTCTTT.

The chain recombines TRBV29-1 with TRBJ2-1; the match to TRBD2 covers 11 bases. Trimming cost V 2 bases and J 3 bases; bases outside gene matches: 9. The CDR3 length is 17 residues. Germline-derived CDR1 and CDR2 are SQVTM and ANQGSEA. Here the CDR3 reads CSVEPPSGGFYYNEQFF. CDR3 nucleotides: TGCAGCGTTGAACCCCCTAGCGGGGGGTTCTACTACAATGAGCAGTTCTTC.

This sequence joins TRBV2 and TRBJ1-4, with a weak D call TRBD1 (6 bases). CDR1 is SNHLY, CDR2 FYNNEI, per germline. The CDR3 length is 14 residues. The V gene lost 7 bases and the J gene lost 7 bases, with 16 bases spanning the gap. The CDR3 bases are TGTGCCAGCAAGGAGCTGGGGGCCGCTGAAAAACTGTTTTTT. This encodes CASKELGAAEKLFF. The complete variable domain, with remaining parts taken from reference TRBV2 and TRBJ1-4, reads EPEVTQTPSHQVTQMGQEVILRCVPISNHLYFYWYRQILGQKVEFLVSFYNNEISEKSEIFDDQFSVERPDGSNFTLKIRSTKLEDSAMYFCASKELGAAEKLFFGSGTQLSVL.

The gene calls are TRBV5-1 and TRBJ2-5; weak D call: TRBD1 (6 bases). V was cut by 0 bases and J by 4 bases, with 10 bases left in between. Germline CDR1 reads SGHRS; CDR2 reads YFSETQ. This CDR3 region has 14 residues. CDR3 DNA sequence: TGCGCCAGCAGCTTGGGACAGGTCCGAGAGACCCAGTACTTC. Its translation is CASSLGQVRETQYF. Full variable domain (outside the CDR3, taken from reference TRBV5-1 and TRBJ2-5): KAGVTQTPRYLIKTRGQQVTLSCSPISGHRSVSWYQQTPGQGLQFLFEYFSETQRNKGNFPGRFSGRQFSNSRSEMNVSTLELGDSALYLCASSLGQVRETQYFGPGTRLLVL.

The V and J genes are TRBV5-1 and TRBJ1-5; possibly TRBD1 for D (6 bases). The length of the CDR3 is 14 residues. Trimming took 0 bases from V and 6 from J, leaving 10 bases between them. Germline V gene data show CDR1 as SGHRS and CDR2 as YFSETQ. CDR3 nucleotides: TGCGCCAGCAGCTTGGATACAGGGTCTCAGCCCCAGCATTTT. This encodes CASSLDTGSQPQHF.

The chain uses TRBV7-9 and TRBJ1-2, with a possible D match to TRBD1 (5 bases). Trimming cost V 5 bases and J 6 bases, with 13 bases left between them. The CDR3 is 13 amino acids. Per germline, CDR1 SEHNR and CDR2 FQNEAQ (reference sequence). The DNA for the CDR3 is TGTGCCAGCAGCCCCCGGACAACCCATGGCTACACCTTC. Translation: CASSPRTTHGYTF.

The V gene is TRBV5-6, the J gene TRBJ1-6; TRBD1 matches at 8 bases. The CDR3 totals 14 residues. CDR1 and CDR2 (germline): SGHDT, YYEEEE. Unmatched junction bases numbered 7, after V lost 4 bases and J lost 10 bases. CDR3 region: CASSVQGVESPLHF. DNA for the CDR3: TGTGCCAGCAGCGTACAGGGGGTTGAATCACCCCTCCACTTT.

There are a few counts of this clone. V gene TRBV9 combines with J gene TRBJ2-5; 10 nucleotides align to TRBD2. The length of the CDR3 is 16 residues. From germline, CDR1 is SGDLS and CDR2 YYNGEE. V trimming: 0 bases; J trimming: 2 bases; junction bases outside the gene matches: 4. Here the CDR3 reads CASSVGILAGQETQYF. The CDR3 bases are TGTGCCAGCAGCGTAGGGATACTAGCGGGGCAAGAGACCCAGTACTTC.

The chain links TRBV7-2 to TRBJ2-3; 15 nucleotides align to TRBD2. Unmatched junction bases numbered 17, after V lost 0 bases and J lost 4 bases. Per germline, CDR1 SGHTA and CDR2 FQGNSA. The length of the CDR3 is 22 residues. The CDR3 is CASSLAHGLAGGPLARADTQYF. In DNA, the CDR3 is TGTGCCAGCAGCTTAGCCCACGGACTAGCGGGGGGGCCACTAGCTCGGGCAGATACGCAGTATTTT. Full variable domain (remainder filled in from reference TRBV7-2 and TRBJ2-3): GAGVSQSPSNKVTEKGKDVELRCDPISGHTALYWYRQSLGQGLEFLIYFQGNSAPDKSGLPSDRFSAERTGGSVSTLTIQRTQQEDSAVYLCASSLAHGLAGGPLARADTQYFGPGTRLTVL.

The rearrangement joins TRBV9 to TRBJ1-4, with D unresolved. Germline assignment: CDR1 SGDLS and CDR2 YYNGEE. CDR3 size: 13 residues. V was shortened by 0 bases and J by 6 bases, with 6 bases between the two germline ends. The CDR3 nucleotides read TGTGCCAGCAGCGTAGGCGGTGATGAAAAACTGTTTTTT. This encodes CASSVGGDEKLFF.

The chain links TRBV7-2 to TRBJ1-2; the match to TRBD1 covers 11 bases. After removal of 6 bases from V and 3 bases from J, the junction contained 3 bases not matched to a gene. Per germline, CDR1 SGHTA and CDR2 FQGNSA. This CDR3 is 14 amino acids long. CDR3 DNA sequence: TGTGCCAGCAGTCGGGACAGGGGGGACTATGGCTACACCTTC. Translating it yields CASSRDRGDYGYTF.

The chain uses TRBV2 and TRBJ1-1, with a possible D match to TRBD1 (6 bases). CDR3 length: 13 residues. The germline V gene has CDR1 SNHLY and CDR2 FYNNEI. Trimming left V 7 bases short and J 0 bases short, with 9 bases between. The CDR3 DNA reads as TGTGCCAGCACCGGGACATTGAACACTGAAGCTTTCTTT. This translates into CASTGTLNTEAFF.

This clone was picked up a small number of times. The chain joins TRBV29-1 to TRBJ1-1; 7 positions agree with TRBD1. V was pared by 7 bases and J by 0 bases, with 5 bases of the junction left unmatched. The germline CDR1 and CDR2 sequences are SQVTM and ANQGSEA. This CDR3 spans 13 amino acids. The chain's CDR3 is CSALGQMNTEAFF. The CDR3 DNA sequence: TGCAGCGCCCTGGGACAGATGAACACTGAAGCTTTCTTT.

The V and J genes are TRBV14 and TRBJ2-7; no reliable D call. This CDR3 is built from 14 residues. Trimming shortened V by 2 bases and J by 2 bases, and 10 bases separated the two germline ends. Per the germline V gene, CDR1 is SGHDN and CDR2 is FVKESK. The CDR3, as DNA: TGTGCCAGCAGCCAATTATTCAGGACCTACGAGCAGTACTTC. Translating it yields CASSQLFRTYEQYF.

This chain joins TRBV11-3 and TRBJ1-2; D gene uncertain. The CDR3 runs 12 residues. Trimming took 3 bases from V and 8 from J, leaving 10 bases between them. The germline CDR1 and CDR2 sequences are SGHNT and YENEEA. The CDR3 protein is CASSLGSWGYTF. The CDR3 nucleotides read TGTGCCAGCAGCTTGGGGAGTTGGGGCTACACCTTC.

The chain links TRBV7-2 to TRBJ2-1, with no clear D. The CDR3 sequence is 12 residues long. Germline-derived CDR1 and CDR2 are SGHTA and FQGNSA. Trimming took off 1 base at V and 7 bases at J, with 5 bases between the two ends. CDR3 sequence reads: CASSLVRNEQFF. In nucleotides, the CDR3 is TGTGCCAGCAGCTTAGTGCGTAATGAGCAGTTCTTC.